These T cell receptor beta chains were read from a single sample in a study of control samples from healthy donors and cancer patients. Assay used: immunoSEQ multiplex PCR; TCRdb lists only in-frame clones, some missing. The table lists about 28,000 clones, 90% to 95% of them singletons, with about 12% in the top ten. Sequenced sample: PBMCs. The receptors originated from a man aged 45 to 65 with lung cancer. Each CDR3 is given with its conserved first and last residue. A D gene is named only where the DNA matches it firmly. Part of the rows lack a size; the others show once, few, many or a class for expanded clones.

V gene: TRBV5-1
D gene: NA
J gene: TRBJ2-1
clone size: NA
CDR3 protein: CASSYLSGVGLPNEQFF
CDR3 DNA: TGCGCCAGCAGTTATCTTAGCGGTGTGGGGCTGCCCAATGAGCAGTTCTTC

V gene: TRBV4-1
D gene: NA
J gene: TRBJ1-2
clone size: NA
CDR3 protein: CASTLGGDSVYGYTF
CDR3 DNA: TGCGCCAGCACCCTGGGGGGGGACTCTGTCTATGGCTACACCTTC

V gene: TRBV9
D gene: TRBD1
J gene: TRBJ2-7
clone size: NA
CDR3 protein: CASSPSGGDEQYF
CDR3 DNA: TGTGCCAGCAGCCCTTCAGGGGGAGACGAGCAGTACTTC

V gene: TRBV7-8
D gene: NA
J gene: TRBJ1-1
clone size: NA
CDR3 protein: CASSLLLTRAEAFF
CDR3 DNA: TGTGCCAGCAGCTTACTCCTCACGCGGGCTGAAGCTTTCTTT

V gene: TRBV6-5
D gene: NA
J gene: TRBJ2-7
clone size: NA
CDR3 protein: CASSKDTTYEQYF
CDR3 DNA: TGTGCCAGCAGCAAGGACACCACCTACGAGCAGTACTTC

V gene: TRBV18
D gene: TRBD2
J gene: TRBJ2-7
clone size: NA
CDR3 protein: CASSPVLTSGPLGEQYF
CDR3 DNA: TGTGCCAGCTCACCGGTGTTGACTAGCGGCCCCTTGGGGGAGCAGTACTTC

V gene: TRBV5-6
D gene: NA
J gene: TRBJ2-5
clone size: NA
CDR3 protein: CASSLWGPQYF
CDR3 DNA: TGTGCCAGCAGCTTGTGGGGACCCCAGTACTTC

V gene: TRBV6-5
D gene: NA
J gene: TRBJ2-3
clone size: NA
CDR3 protein: CASTQGVTDTQYF
CDR3 DNA: TGTGCCAGCACCCAAGGTGTGACAGATACGCAGTATTTT

V gene: TRBV5-1
D gene: TRBD1
J gene: TRBJ2-2
clone size: NA
CDR3 protein: CASSYRGEDTGELFF
CDR3 DNA: TGCGCCAGCAGTTACAGGGGTGAAGACACCGGGGAGCTGTTTTTT

V gene: TRBV7-3
D gene: NA
J gene: TRBJ2-2
clone size: NA
CDR3 protein: CASSLNSPFAGELFF
CDR3 DNA: TGTGCCAGCAGCTTAAATTCTCCGTTTGCCGGGGAGCTGTTTTTT

V gene: TRBV24-1
D gene: NA
J gene: TRBJ1-1
clone size: NA
CDR3 protein: CATSGPYPLRAEAFF
CDR3 DNA: TGTGCCACCAGTGGCCCCTACCCCTTAAGAGCTGAAGCTTTCTTT

V gene: TRBV3-1/TRBV3-2
D gene: NA
J gene: TRBJ2-7
clone size: NA
CDR3 protein: CASSQTTSALYEQYF
CDR3 DNA: TGTGCCAGCAGCCAAACAACCTCGGCCCTATACGAGCAGTACTTC

V gene: TRBV6-6
D gene: NA
J gene: TRBJ1-6
clone size: few
CDR3 protein: CASNNRASDSPLHF
CDR3 DNA: TGTGCCAGCAATAACAGGGCTTCGGATTCACCCCTCCACTTT

V gene: TRBV2
D gene: TRBD2
J gene: TRBJ2-2
clone size: NA
CDR3 protein: CASSEAQASGGGELFF
CDR3 DNA: TGTGCCAGCAGTGAAGCGCAGGCTAGCGGGGGCGGGGAGCTGTTTTTT

V gene: TRBV30
D gene: NA
J gene: TRBJ1-1
clone size: NA
CDR3 protein: CAWSVGGLGTEAFF
CDR3 DNA: TGTGCCTGGAGTGTAGGTGGGTTAGGCACTGAAGCTTTCTTT

V gene: TRBV18
D gene: TRBD2
J gene: TRBJ2-3
clone size: NA
CDR3 protein: CASSPPAVAGGPQDTQYF
CDR3 DNA: TGTGCCAGCTCACCACCGGCGGTAGCGGGGGGGCCCCAAGATACGCAGTATTTT

V gene: TRBV6-5
D gene: TRBD1
J gene: TRBJ1-2
clone size: NA
CDR3 protein: CASRVDRGYGYTF
CDR3 DNA: TGTGCCAGCAGAGTTGACAGGGGCTATGGCTACACCTTC

V gene: TRBV19
D gene: NA
J gene: TRBJ1-4
clone size: NA
CDR3 protein: CASSTRRGEKLFF
CDR3 DNA: TGTGCCAGTAGTACCCGACGGGGCGAAAAACTGTTTTTT

V gene: TRBV6-1
D gene: TRBD2
J gene: TRBJ2-3
clone size: NA
CDR3 protein: CASSDNWASGGLTDTQYF
CDR3 DNA: TGTGCCAGCAGTGATAATTGGGCTAGCGGGGGCCTCACAGATACGCAGTATTTT

V gene: TRBV9
D gene: NA
J gene: TRBJ2-3
clone size: NA
CDR3 protein: CASSVVSNTDTQYF
CDR3 DNA: TGTGCCAGCAGCGTAGTGTCGAACACAGATACGCAGTATTTT

V gene: TRBV12-3/TRBV12-4
D gene: NA
J gene: TRBJ2-7
clone size: NA
CDR3 protein: CASSLSESGQYF
CDR3 DNA: TGTGCCAGCAGTTTAAGTGAATCCGGGCAGTACTTC

V gene: TRBV10-3
D gene: NA
J gene: TRBJ1-4
clone size: NA
CDR3 protein: CAISQNATNEKLFF
CDR3 DNA: TGTGCCATCAGCCAAAATGCAACTAATGAAAAACTGTTTTTT

V gene: TRBV2
D gene: TRBD1
J gene: TRBJ1-2
clone size: NA
CDR3 protein: CASSAGRGVKGARAHGYTF
CDR3 DNA: TGTGCCAGCAGCGCCGGAAGGGGGGTGAAGGGGGCGAGGGCCCATGGCTACACCTTC

V gene: TRBV27
D gene: TRBD1
J gene: TRBJ1-5
clone size: NA
CDR3 protein: CASRSQGAEIWSNQPQHF
CDR3 DNA: TGTGCCAGCAGATCTCAGGGGGCGGAGATCTGGAGCAATCAGCCCCAGCATTTT

V gene: TRBV28
D gene: TRBD1
J gene: TRBJ2-7
clone size: NA
CDR3 protein: CASSPLGQAGEQYF
CDR3 DNA: TGTGCCAGCAGCCCCTTAGGACAGGCTGGCGAGCAGTACTTC

V gene: TRBV5-1
D gene: NA
J gene: TRBJ1-1
clone size: few
CDR3 protein: CASSLGILQIPMNTEAFF
CDR3 DNA: TGCGCCAGCAGCTTGGGTATTCTGCAGATACCGATGAACACTGAAGCTTTCTTT

V gene: TRBV27
D gene: NA
J gene: TRBJ1-1
clone size: NA
CDR3 protein: CASSNKMDTRAFF
CDR3 DNA: TGTGCCAGCAGTAACAAAATGGACACCAGAGCTTTCTTT

V gene: TRBV27
D gene: NA
J gene: TRBJ1-2
clone size: NA
CDR3 protein: CASSLKMNYGYTF
CDR3 DNA: TGTGCCAGCAGTTTAAAAATGAACTATGGCTACACCTTC